The present entry profiles one T cell receptor beta chain with its context. These data come from a study of blood T cell repertoires in COVID-19. Assay: immunoSEQ multiplex PCR; the TCRdb copy retains only in-frame clones and omits some. The sample yields approximately 220,000 clones, roughly nine tenths seen once. The CDR3 contains 15 residues. J was trimmed by 10 bases and V by 4 bases; bases with no gene match: 14. CDR1 and CDR2 from the germline V gene are SGDLS and YYNGEE. Participants, roughly 18 to 89 years old, spanned around 26 US areas. The origin of this receptor is a woman aged 18-29 years in a cohort exposed to, infected with or recovered from COVID-19 (not recorded which). The V gene is TRBV9, the J gene TRBJ2-1; TRBD2 matches 7 bases. Sequencing was performed on PBMCs or T cells enriched from blood (not recorded which). The CDR3 coding sequence is TGTGCCAGCAGCAGAAGCGGGAACCCGACTGGGGAGCAGTTCTTC. Translation gives CASSRSGNPTGEQFF.